The source of this T cell receptor (beta chain) is a study of chemoradiotherapy in HPV16-positive cancers. Points from the study as a whole: Functional assays defining HPV-specific T cells used only two HPV16-positive patients.

For this clone: What it recognizes is unknown.

Clones were read by immunoSEQ multiplex PCR, and TCRdb kept only the in-frame ones, dropping some. This table has some 11,000 clones, nearly 90% appearing once. Repeated repertoire sampling spanned the course of chemoradiotherapy. The receptor's source is a human donor with HPV-associated anogenital cancer. This sample was taken from a patient who underwent chemoradiotherapy.

This CDR3 reads CASTPGGRHEQFF. The CDR3 nucleotides read TGTGCCAGCACTCCGGGGGGTCGCCATGAGCAGTTCTTC. The chain joins TRBV6-5 to TRBJ2-1; 7 nucleotides match TRBD2. V shed 7 bases, J shed 8 bases, and the junction held 8 bases outside the gene matches. Per germline, CDR1 MNHEY and CDR2 SVGAGI. The CDR3 length is 13 residues.